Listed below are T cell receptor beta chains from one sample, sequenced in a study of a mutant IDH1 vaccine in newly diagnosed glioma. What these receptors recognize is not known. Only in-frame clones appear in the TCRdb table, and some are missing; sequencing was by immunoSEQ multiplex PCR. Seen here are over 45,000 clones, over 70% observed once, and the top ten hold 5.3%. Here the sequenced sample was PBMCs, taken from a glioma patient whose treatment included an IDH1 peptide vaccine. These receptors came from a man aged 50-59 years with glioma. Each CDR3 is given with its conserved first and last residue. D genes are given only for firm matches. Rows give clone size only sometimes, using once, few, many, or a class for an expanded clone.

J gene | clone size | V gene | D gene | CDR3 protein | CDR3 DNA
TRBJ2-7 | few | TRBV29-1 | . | CSVDGGFGEQYF | TGCAGCGTTGATGGTGGGTTCGGCGAGCAGTACTTC
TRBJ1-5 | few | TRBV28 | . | CASKGNQPQHF | TGTGCCAGCAAAGGCAATCAGCCCCAGCATTTT
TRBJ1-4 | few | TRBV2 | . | CASRDPRMFGEKLFF | TGTGCCAGCAGAGACCCACGGATGTTTGGCGAAAAACTGTTTTTT
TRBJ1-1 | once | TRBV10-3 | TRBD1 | CAISDRGQGAFTEAFF | TGTGCCATCAGTGACAGGGGACAGGGGGCTTTCACTGAAGCTTTCTTT
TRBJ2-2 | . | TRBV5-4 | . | CASSPRDTGELFF | TGTGCCAGCAGCCCCCGAGACACCGGGGAGCTGTTTTTT
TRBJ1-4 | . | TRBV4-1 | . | CASSQEPGRTEKLFF | TGCGCCAGCAGCCAAGAACCCGGCAGGACGGAAAAACTGTTTTTT
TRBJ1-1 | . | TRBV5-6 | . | CASSPGGGEAFF | TGTGCCAGCAGCCCCGGGGGGGGTGAAGCTTTCTTT
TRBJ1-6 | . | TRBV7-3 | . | CASSEDRNSPLHF | TGTGCCAGCAGCGAGGACCGGAATTCACCCCTCCACTTT
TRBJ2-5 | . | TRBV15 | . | CATSRGLVEQETQYF | TGTGCCACCAGCAGAGGACTAGTTGAACAAGAGACCCAGTACTTC
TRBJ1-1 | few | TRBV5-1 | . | CASSPPMDTEAFF | TGCGCCAGCAGCCCTCCCATGGACACTGAAGCTTTCTTT
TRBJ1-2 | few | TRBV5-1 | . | CASSLGTRSNYGYTF | TGCGCCAGCAGCTTAGGGACACGTTCTAACTATGGCTACACCTTC
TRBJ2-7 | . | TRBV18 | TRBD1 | CASSPGEGQVTYEQYF | TGTGCCAGCTCACCGGGAGAGGGACAGGTAACCTACGAGCAGTACTTC
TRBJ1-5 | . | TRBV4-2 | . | CASSQDPNQPQHF | TGTGCCAGCAGCCAAGACCCCAATCAGCCCCAGCATTTT
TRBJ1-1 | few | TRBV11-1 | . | CATGRLNTEAFF | TGTGCCACAGGACGTTTGAACACTGAAGCTTTCTTT